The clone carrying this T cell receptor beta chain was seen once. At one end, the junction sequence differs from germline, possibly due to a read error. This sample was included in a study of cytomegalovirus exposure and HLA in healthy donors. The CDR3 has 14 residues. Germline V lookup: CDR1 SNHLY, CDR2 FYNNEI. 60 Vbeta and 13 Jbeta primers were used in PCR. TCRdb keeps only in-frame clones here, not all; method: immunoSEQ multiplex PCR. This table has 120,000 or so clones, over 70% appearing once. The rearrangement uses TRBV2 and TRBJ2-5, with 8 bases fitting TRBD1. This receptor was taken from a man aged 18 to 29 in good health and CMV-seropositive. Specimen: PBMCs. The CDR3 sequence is CASREDRGWETQYF. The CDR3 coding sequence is TGTGCCAGCAGAGAAGACAGGGGTTGGGAGACCCAGTACTTC. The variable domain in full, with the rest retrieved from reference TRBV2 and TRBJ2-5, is EPEVTQTPSHQVTQMGQEVILRCVPISNHLYFYWYRQILGQKVEFLVSFYNNEISEKSEIFDDQFSVERPDGSNFTLKIRSTKLEDSAMYFCASREDRGWETQYFGPGTRLLVL.